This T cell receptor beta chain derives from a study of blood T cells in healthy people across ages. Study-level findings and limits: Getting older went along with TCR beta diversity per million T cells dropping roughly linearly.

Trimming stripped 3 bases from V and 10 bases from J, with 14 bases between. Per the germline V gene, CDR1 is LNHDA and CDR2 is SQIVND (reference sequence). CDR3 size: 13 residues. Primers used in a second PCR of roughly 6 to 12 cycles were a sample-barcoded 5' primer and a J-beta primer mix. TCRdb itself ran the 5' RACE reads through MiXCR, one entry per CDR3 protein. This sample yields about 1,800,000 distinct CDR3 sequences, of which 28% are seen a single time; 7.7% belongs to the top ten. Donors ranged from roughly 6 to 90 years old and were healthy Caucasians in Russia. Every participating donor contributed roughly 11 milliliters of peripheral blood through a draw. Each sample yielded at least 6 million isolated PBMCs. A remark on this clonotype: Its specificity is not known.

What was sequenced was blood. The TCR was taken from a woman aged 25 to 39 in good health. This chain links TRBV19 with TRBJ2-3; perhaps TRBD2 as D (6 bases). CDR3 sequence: CASSIPGASAQYF. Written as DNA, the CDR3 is TGTGCCAGTAGTATCCCGGGAGCTTCAGCGCAGTATTTT.